Described below is a single TCR beta chain sequence and its context. The antigen is not known. This record comes from a study of T cells after yellow fever vaccination. General study points: Bulk-population clonotypes that are abundant could appear as contaminants in FACS-sorted repertoires. The secondary response showed a weaker magnitude and a faster peak, day 5 versus 15.

The CDR3 has 15 amino acids. After removal of 2 bases from V and 8 bases from J, the junction contained 8 bases not matched to a gene. Germline CDR1 SGHTA, CDR2 FQGNSA. TCRdb called the 5' RACE reads again in MiXCR, with one record for every CDR3 protein. This table has around 300,000 distinct CDR3 sequences, about 4.5% appearing once. The V and J genes are TRBV7-2 and TRBJ2-4; 8 bases match TRBD2. The sequencing used PBMCs, collected 15 days after the yellow fever booster vaccination. This clonotype was sampled from a man younger than 35 who received the YFV17D yellow fever vaccine. The DNA of the CDR3 is TGTGCCAGCAGCTTATTTTGGCGGGGGGAATACATTCAGTACTTC. This sequence encodes CASSLFWRGEYIQYF.